Below, one T cell receptor beta chain is given with its context. The antigen remains undetermined. The V end was cut by 4 bases, the J end by 3 bases, with 16 bases between. The V gene's germline CDR1 is LGHNA and CDR2 YNFKEQ. This CDR3 comprises 17 residues. This entry comes from a study of T cell responses to AZD1222 COVID-19 vaccine. Whole-study findings and limits: Seropositive at baseline were only 5 or 6 AZD1222 recipients. After two AZD1222 doses, spike-specific TCR breadth and depth rose versus day 0. The peak T cell response came first, and repertoires were sampled only after it.

Measured with immunoSEQ multiplex PCR; TCRdb has only the in-frame clones, and not every one. This sample has about 140,000 clones, with roughly 90% found just once. The receptor's source is an adult in good health. The rearrangement joins TRBV4-2 to TRBJ1-6, with D hard to call. The material sequenced was peripheral blood, taken on day 0 of AZD1222 vaccination. CDR3 amino acids: CASSLQVTVNYNSPLHF. CDR3 DNA: TGTGCCAGCAGCCTCCAGGTCACAGTAAACTATAATTCACCCCTCCACTTT.